What follows are 20 T cell receptor beta chains derived from one specimen sequenced in a study of blood T cell repertoires in COVID-19. Generated by immunoSEQ multiplex PCR, the TCRdb table keeps only in-frame clones and is missing some. The sample consists of a few hundred thousand clones, around 91% of them appearing once. The specimen was peripheral blood. The source is a woman aged 60 to 75 with COVID-19, enrolled during active disease.

The genes are TRBV25-1 and TRBJ1-1; the D is unclear. V was clipped by 4 bases and J by 6 bases, with 12 bases between them. The CDR3 runs 13 residues. Germline CDR1 is MGHDK and CDR2 is SYGVNS. This CDR3 is CASSGRLGAEAFF. As DNA, the CDR3 is TGTGCCAGCAGTGGGAGGTTAGGCGCTGAAGCTTTCTTT.

The chain joins TRBV12-5 to TRBJ1-2; D gene uncertain. This CDR3 is 12 amino acids long. Germline V gene data show CDR1 as LGHNT and CDR2 as FRNRAP. V lost 1 base and J lost 4, with 4 bases in between. DNA for the CDR3: TGTGCTAGTGGTTTGGAAGCCTATGGCTACACCTTC. Translated: CASGLEAYGYTF.

This clone is a singleton in its sample. This sequence joins TRBV7-8 and TRBJ2-7, with TRBD2 matching 10 bases. Germline V lookup: CDR1 SGHVS, CDR2 FQNEAQ. The CDR3 is 16 amino acids. V trimming: 3 bases; J trimming: 0 bases; junction bases outside the gene matches: 5. The CDR3 protein is CASSFALAGSSYEQYF. The CDR3 DNA is TGTGCCAGCAGCTTCGCACTAGCGGGATCCTCCTACGAGCAGTACTTC.

The chain recombines TRBV6-5 with TRBJ1-2; TRBD1 aligns across 7 bases. V was clipped by 6 bases and J by 5 bases; unmatched bases: 9. The CDR3 is made up of 14 amino acids. Germline V gene data show CDR1 as MNHEY and CDR2 as SVGAGI. As DNA, the CDR3 is TGTGCCAGCAGGACGAGGGGGCTGGGGTATGGCTACACCTTC. The encoded protein is CASRTRGLGYGYTF.

The chain carries TRBV7-9 and TRBJ2-5; 10 positions agree with TRBD2. This CDR3 is 17 amino acids long. V dropped 3 bases and J dropped 4; count of bases not matched to a gene: 11. Germline V gives CDR1 SEHNR, CDR2 FQNEAQ (reference sequence). In DNA, the CDR3 is TGTGCCAGCAGCTTTGTTATGAGCGGGGGGGCCAGAGAGACCCAGTACTTC. It yields the protein CASSFVMSGGARETQYF.

This clone was seen just once. The V call is TRBV6-6, the J call TRBJ1-1, with a weak D call TRBD1 (6 bases). Germline-derived CDR1 and CDR2 are MNHNY and SVGAGI (reference sequence). V was cut by 10 bases and J by 6 bases, with 18 bases left in between. CDR3 length: 13 residues. CDR3 loop: CATYPQGHAEAFF. The CDR3 nucleotides read TGTGCCACCTATCCTCAGGGACACGCTGAAGCTTTCTTT.

The V gene is TRBV5-4, the J gene TRBJ2-3; 7 nucleotides align to TRBD2. The CDR3 covers 18 residues. From germline, CDR1 is SGHNT and CDR2 YYREEE (reference sequence). V gave up 4 bases and J gave up 1 base; unmatched junction bases: 15. Here the CDR3 DNA reads TGTGCCAGCAGCCATCCGACGCCGAGGGCGGGGGGCACAGATACGCAGTATTTT. Its translation: CASSHPTPRAGGTDTQYF. The variable domain in full, with the rest retrieved from reference TRBV5-4 and TRBJ2-3, is ETGVTQSPTHLIKTRGQQVTLRCSSQSGHNTVSWYQQALGQGPQFIFQYYREEENGRGNFPPRFSGLQFPNYSSELNVNALELDDSALYLCASSHPTPRAGGTDTQYFGPGTRLTVL.

V usage is TRBV5-1 and J usage is TRBJ2-1; 9 bases agree with TRBD1. Per germline, CDR1 SGHRS and CDR2 YFSETQ. The CDR3 contains 15 residues. J gave up 6 bases and V 0 bases, and 4 bases lay outside the gene matches. The CDR3 here is CASSLAGQGINEQFF. For the CDR3, the DNA is TGCGCCAGCAGCTTGGCGGGACAGGGAATCAATGAGCAGTTCTTC.

The chain recombines TRBV3-1 (or the pseudogene TRBV3-2) with TRBJ1-1; 8 bases are a match to TRBD1. The CDR3 has 18 amino acids. Germline V gene lookup returns CDR1 LGHDT and CDR2 YNNKEL (reference sequence). Germline trimming cut 2 bases from V and 0 bases from J; bases unmatched to any gene: 11. The CDR3 DNA is TGTGCCAGCAGCCAACAACTATTAGGACAGGGCGTGAACACTGAAGCTTTCTTT. It specifies CASSQQLLGQGVNTEAFF.

V is TRBV14 and J is TRBJ2-5; D gene uncertain. Trimming pared 5 bases from V and 7 bases from J, leaving 17 bases between. The CDR3 length is 14 residues. Germline V gene sequence: CDR1 SGHDN, CDR2 FVKESK. CDR3 residues: CASSGLPRPGTQYF. In DNA form, the CDR3 reads TGTGCCAGCAGCGGCCTACCACGCCCAGGGACCCAGTACTTC.

This rearrangement joins TRBV4-1 to TRBJ2-7, with D possibly being TRBD1 (6 bases). Germline V lookup: CDR1 MGHRA, CDR2 YSYEKL. The V and J ends lost 3 bases and 0 bases respectively, with 18 bases between them. The CDR3 loop spans 17 amino acids. The CDR3 region has the DNA TGCGCCAGCAGCCATCCCCCGGACAGATCCAGCTCCTACGAGCAGTACTTC. Amino acids: CASSHPPDRSSSYEQYF.

The chain combines TRBV5-1 with TRBJ1-2; TRBD1 agrees at 7 bases. Germline V gene data show CDR1 as SGHRS and CDR2 as YFSETQ. Germline trimming cut 4 bases from V and 2 bases from J; bases unmatched to any gene: 5. This CDR3 spans 14 amino acids. DNA for the CDR3: TGCGCCAGCAGCCAGACACAGGGGAACTATGGCTACACCTTC. This encodes CASSQTQGNYGYTF.

The chain carries TRBV7-3 and TRBJ2-2; D ambiguous. Trimming stripped 4 bases from V and 6 bases from J, with 9 bases between. Germline V gene sequence: CDR1 SGHTA, CDR2 FQGTGA. CDR3 length: 13 amino acids. The CDR3 DNA reads as TGTGCCAGCAGCTCTACGAAATCCGGGGAGCTGTTTTTT. Protein sequence: CASSSTKSGELFF.

The chain joins TRBV5-1 to TRBJ2-5, with 9 bases aligning to TRBD1. The V gene end was trimmed by 4 bases and the J gene end by 1 base; junction bases not matched to a gene: 8. CDR1 and CDR2 from the germline V gene are SGHRS and YFSETQ. The CDR3 covers 16 residues. Here the CDR3 reads CASSIGTGHLQETQYF. The DNA of the CDR3 is TGCGCCAGCAGCATAGGGACAGGGCACCTCCAAGAGACCCAGTACTTC.

V and J are TRBV5-1 and TRBJ2-2; 7 nucleotides line up with TRBD1. The V and J ends lost 4 bases and 3 bases, in that order; junction bases with no gene match: 9. This CDR3 region has 16 residues. Germline V gene data show CDR1 as SGHRS and CDR2 as YFSETQ. For the CDR3, the DNA is TGCGCCAGCAGCCCGACAGGGAAGGGTGACACCGGGGAGCTGTTTTTT. It encodes CASSPTGKGDTGELFF. Based on the CDR3 plus reference TRBV5-1 and TRBJ2-2, the full variable domain is KAGVTQTPRYLIKTRGQQVTLSCSPISGHRSVSWYQQTPGQGLQFLFEYFSETQRNKGNFPGRFSGRQFSNSRSEMNVSTLELGDSALYLCASSPTGKGDTGELFFGEGSRLTVL.

The genes are TRBV7-2 and TRBJ1-3; possible D gene TRBD1, 6 bases. The CDR3 covers 15 residues. The V end was cut by 0 bases, the J end by 2 bases, with 8 bases between. Germline CDR1 reads SGHTA; CDR2 reads FQGNSA. CDR3 nucleotide sequence: TGTGCCAGCAGCTTAGCCGCAGGGGCTGGAAACACCATATATTTT. Its translation: CASSLAAGAGNTIYF.

V and J are TRBV5-4 and TRBJ2-7; 10 positions agree with TRBD1. Per the germline V gene, CDR1 is SGHNT and CDR2 is YYREEE (reference sequence). Trimming cost V 2 bases and J 0 bases; bases outside gene matches: 2. The CDR3 sequence is 15 residues long. The CDR3 region has the DNA TGTGCCAGCAGCTTTGGGACAGGGGTCTCCTACGAGCAGTACTTC. It is translated as CASSFGTGVSYEQYF.

This chain uses TRBV19 with TRBJ2-6; a possible D gene is TRBD1 (5 bases). The CDR3 spans 15 residues. V lost 5 bases, J lost 2 bases, and 10 bases lay in between. Germline V CDR1 and CDR2: LNHDA, SQIVND (reference sequence). The CDR3 loop reads CASSARAPGANVLTF. CDR3 nucleotides: TGTGCCAGTAGTGCCAGGGCCCCTGGGGCCAACGTCCTGACTTTC. Full variable domain (remainder filled in from reference TRBV19 and TRBJ2-6): DGGITQSPKYLFRKEGQNVTLSCEQNLNHDAMYWYRQDPGQGLRLIYYSQIVNDFQKGDIAEGYSVSREKKESFPLTVTSAQKNPTAFYLCASSARAPGANVLTFGAGSRLTVL.

This chain joins TRBV7-2 and TRBJ2-5; TRBD2 is a possible D gene (5 bases). Looked up from germline, CDR1 is SGHTA and CDR2 is FQGNSA. This CDR3 region has 15 residues. The V end was cut by 5 bases, the J end by 0 bases, with 13 bases between. CDR3 DNA sequence: TGTGCCAGCAGCGTAACTGCCGGGAACCAAGAGACCCAGTACTTC. As protein: CASSVTAGNQETQYF. Together with reference TRBV7-2 and TRBJ2-5, the CDR3 gives the full variable domain: GAGVSQSPSNKVTEKGKDVELRCDPISGHTALYWYRQSLGQGLEFLIYFQGNSAPDKSGLPSDRFSAERTGGSVSTLTIQRTQQEDSAVYLCASSVTAGNQETQYFGPGTRLLVL.

J is TRBJ1-4 and V is TRBV4-3; D is undetermined. This CDR3 spans 16 amino acids. Germline CDR1 is LGHNA and CDR2 is YSLEER. V was pared by 5 bases and J by 4 bases, with 17 bases between. DNA of the CDR3: TGCGCCAGCAGCAGGATGGGAGGGAGGGTTAATGAAAAACTGTTTTTT. This encodes CASSRMGGRVNEKLFF.